The 13 T cell receptor beta chains listed next were all sequenced from one sample in a study of CXCR3-negative and CXCR3-positive naive CD8 T cells. Study-level findings and limits: Compared with CXCR3-negative naive cells, CXCR3-positive naive cells showed more hydrophobic TRB CDR3s.

No cognate antigen is known for these TCRs. Libraries were UMI-labeled 5' RACE TRB cDNA. From its re-call of the 5' RACE reads, TCRdb lists each CDR3 protein once, without DNA. The ten most abundant clones cover 1.3% to 1.5% of a sample with several thousand distinct CDR3 sequences. Material for sequencing was naive CXCR3+ CD8+ T cells from blood. Subset described: CD45RO-CCR7+CD27+CD95- naive CD8+ T cells expressing CXCR3 (TNR3+). The receptor set was obtained from a human donor in good health. Some clones in this sample may be carry-over from other donors' samples.

The chain recombines TRBV11-2 with TRBJ2-1; TCRdb's D call of TRBD1 is untestable without DNA. The CDR3 covers 16 residues. Germline assignment: CDR1 SGHAT and CDR2 FQNNGV. Here the CDR3 reads CASPERDPRPYNEQFF.

Here the CDR3 reads CATYPRAYTDTQYF. The chain links TRBV11-2 to TRBJ2-3; the TRBD2 assignment by TCRdb is unverifiable without DNA. The CDR3 sequence is 14 residues long. The germline gives CDR1 SGHAT, CDR2 FQNNGV.

This clonotype is classed as medium-sized by frequency. This chain links TRBV12-3 or TRBV12-4 with TRBJ2-4; the TRBD2 assignment by TCRdb is unverifiable without DNA. The CDR3 runs 13 residues. The CDR3 sequence is CASSSIPTGIQYF.

This clonotype is deemed medium-sized by its frequency. This chain joins TRBV28 and TRBJ2-2; TCRdb's D call, TRBD2, is unchecked because there is no DNA. The CDR3 sequence is 21 residues long. CDR1 and CDR2 from the germline V gene are MDHEN and SYDVKM. This CDR3 reads CASSSRVLGTSGRAATGELFF. The complete variable domain, with remaining parts taken from reference TRBV28 and TRBJ2-2, reads DVKVTQSSRYLVKRTGEKVFLECVQDMDHENMFWYRQDPGLGLRLIYFSYDVKMKEKGDIPEGYSVSREKKERFSLILESASTNQTSMYLCASSSRVLGTSGRAATGELFFGEGSRLTVL.

This clonotype counts as medium-sized by frequency. CDR3 loop: CAISVVSYEQYF. V gene TRBV10-3 combines with J gene TRBJ2-7. The germline CDR1 and CDR2 sequences are ENHRY and SYGVKD. CDR3 length: 12 amino acids.

This clonotype is classed as medium-sized (0.01 to 0.1%) by frequency. This chain links TRBV7-6 with TRBJ2-3; as DNA is missing, the TRBD1 call by TCRdb cannot be tested. The CDR3 totals 14 residues. Per the germline V gene, CDR1 is SGHVS and CDR2 is FNYEAQ. The CDR3 sequence is CASSRAGGEDTQYF. The whole variable domain, filled in from reference TRBV7-6 and TRBJ2-3, reads GAGVSQSPRYKVTKRGQDVALRCDPISGHVSLYWYRQALGQGPEFLTYFNYEAQQDKSGLPNDRFSAERPEGSISTLTIQRTEQRDSAMYRCASSRAGGEDTQYFGPGTRLTVL.

The chain recombines TRBV27 with TRBJ2-6; the D gene TCRdb calls, TRBD2, cannot be checked with no DNA. In germline, CDR1 is MNHEY, CDR2 SMNVEV (reference sequence). The CDR3 covers 14 residues. This chain's CDR3 is CASSPAGRANVLTF.

By frequency, this clonotype is medium-sized. This sequence joins TRBV5-1 and TRBJ2-3; TCRdb returns TRBD2, unconfirmable since there is no DNA. The germline V gene encodes CDR1 SGHRS and CDR2 YFSETQ. CDR3 size: 15 residues. The CDR3: CASSLEGEGTDTQYF. The full variable domain, in which reference TRBV5-1 and TRBJ2-3 provide the parts outside the CDR3, is KAGVTQTPRYLIKTRGQQVTLSCSPISGHRSVSWYQQTPGQGLQFLFEYFSETQRNKGNFPGRFSGRQFSNSRSEMNVSTLELGDSALYLCASSLEGEGTDTQYFGPGTRLTVL.

According to its frequency, this clonotype is medium-sized. CDR3: CASSSSGGRTDTQYF. V and J are TRBV2 and TRBJ2-3; lacking DNA, the TRBD2 call made by TCRdb goes unchecked. The germline V gene has CDR1 SNHLY and CDR2 FYNNEI. The CDR3 is made up of 15 amino acids.

This sequence joins TRBV6-5 and TRBJ2-1. The CDR3 contains 16 residues. Germline V lookup: CDR1 MNHEY, CDR2 SVGAGI. The CDR3 is CASSYSLTHSYNEQFF.

The genes are TRBV25-1 and TRBJ1-1; TCRdb returns TRBD1, unconfirmable since there is no DNA. The CDR3 runs 12 residues. In germline, CDR1 is MGHDK, CDR2 SYGVNS. CDR3 protein: CASSHTGHLAFF.

The chain combines TRBV7-1 with TRBJ1-1. TRBV7-1 counts as an open reading frame of uncertain function. The CDR3 extends over 15 amino acids. CDR3 sequence reads: CASLGYREGFTEAFF.

The V and J genes are TRBV5-6 and TRBJ2-7; the D gene TCRdb calls, TRBD1, cannot be checked with no DNA. The germline gives CDR1 SGHDT, CDR2 YYEEEE. This CDR3 contains 17 residues. The CDR3: CASSLDEGDLFSYEQYF. Combining the CDR3 with reference TRBV5-6 and TRBJ2-7 gives the whole variable domain DAGVTQSPTHLIKTRGQQVTLRCSPKSGHDTVSWYQQALGQGPQFIFQYYEEEERQRGNFPDRFSGHQFPNYSSELNVNALLLGDSALYLCASSLDEGDLFSYEQYFGPGTRLTVT.